This T cell receptor beta chain was captured by sequencing in a study of shared T cell receptors in the human thymus. This clone was observed a single time. Repertoires were generated with immunoSEQ multiplex PCR, while TCRdb's copy carries only in-frame clones and drops some. The data show 720,000 or so clones, around 85% seen once. These sequences were also reported in another study, on human thymus T cells. That report adds: Donation was from healthy Finnish infants who were having corrective surgery that addressed congenital heart defects. It was from resections taken during corrective heart surgery that the thymus tissue came.

The source material was thymocytes. The clonotype originates from a girl under three years old with a congenital heart defect.

CDR3: CTTMPGLSNTEAFF. In DNA form, the CDR3 reads TGCACCACGATGCCTGGACTGTCGAACACTGAAGCTTTCTTT. V and J are TRBV29-1 and TRBJ1-1, with D hard to call. The CDR3 is made up of 14 amino acids. CDR1 is SQVTM and CDR2 is ANQGSEA in the germline V gene. The full variable domain, completed using reference TRBV29-1 and TRBJ1-1, is SAVISQKPSRDICQRGTSLTIQCQVDSQVTMMFWYRQQPGQSLTLIATANQGSEATYESGFVIDKFPISRPNLTFSTLTVSNMSPEDSSIYLCTTMPGLSNTEAFFGQGTRLTVV.